One sample yielded the 24 T cell receptor beta chains listed below, sequenced in a study of T cell responses to AZD1222 COVID-19 vaccine. Sequencing used immunoSEQ multiplex PCR; TCRdb keeps in-frame clones, though not all of them. This repertoire shows roughly 260,000 clones, approximately 93% found once; its top ten account for roughly 0.5%. Sequenced here: peripheral blood, sampled on day 0 of AZD1222 vaccination. These receptors originate from an adult in good health.

V is TRBV28 and J is TRBJ2-7, with D uncertain. V lost 8 bases and J 0 bases, leaving 17 bases between the germline ends. Germline CDR1 reads MDHEN; CDR2 reads SYDVKM. This CDR3 contains 15 residues. As DNA, the CDR3 is TGTGCCAGCCGATTCCCGGGTCCCTACTCCTACGAGCAGTACTTC. It is translated as CASRFPGPYSYEQYF.

This chain joins TRBV19 and TRBJ1-2, with D tentatively TRBD1 (5 bases). This CDR3 is built from 13 residues. The germline gives CDR1 LNHDA, CDR2 SQIVND (reference sequence). V was trimmed by 7 bases and J by 0 bases, leaving 9 bases between them. The DNA for the CDR3 is TGTGCCAGTATCCAGGGAGCTAACTATGGCTACACCTTC. Protein product: CASIQGANYGYTF. The full variable domain, its missing parts supplied by reference TRBV19 and TRBJ1-2, is DGGITQSPKYLFRKEGQNVTLSCEQNLNHDAMYWYRQDPGQGLRLIYYSQIVNDFQKGDIAEGYSVSREKKESFPLTVTSAQKNPTAFYLCASIQGANYGYTFGSGTRLTVV.

This clone was recorded only once. This chain links TRBV28 with TRBJ2-3; TRBD1 agrees at 7 bases. The germline V gene encodes CDR1 MDHEN and CDR2 SYDVKM. J was trimmed by 5 bases and V by 6 bases; bases with no gene match: 8. The CDR3 runs to 14 residues. The CDR3 region is CASSRTGTVDTQYF. The CDR3 bases are TGTGCCAGCAGCAGGACCGGGACAGTAGATACGCAGTATTTT.

CDR3 region: CASSEPGTGGASEKLFF. DNA for the CDR3: TGTGCCAGCAGTGAGCCGGGGACAGGGGGAGCAAGTGAAAAACTGTTTTTT. The rearrangement joins TRBV25-1 to TRBJ1-4, with TRBD1 matching over 11 bases. Germline loops: CDR1 MGHDK, CDR2 SYGVNS. The CDR3 covers 17 residues. The ends lost 3 bases at V and 7 bases at J; junction bases unmatched: 10.

The chain employs TRBV6-2 or TRBV6-3 and TRBJ1-2; 10 nucleotides line up with TRBD1. Germline CDR1 MNHEY, CDR2 SVGEGT. The trim removed 6 bases at V and 3 bases at J, leaving 10 bases unmatched. This CDR3 has 16 amino acids. As DNA, the CDR3 is TGTGCCAGCAGCCGAGCCGGGACAGGGGTTGACTATGGCTACACCTTC. Amino acids: CASSRAGTGVDYGYTF.

V is TRBV6-5 and J is TRBJ2-5; perhaps TRBD1 as D (7 bases). Germline lookup yields CDR1 MNHEY and CDR2 SVGAGI. V was cut by 6 bases and J by 5 bases, with 13 bases left in between. The CDR3 extends over 13 amino acids. The CDR3 DNA follows: TGTGCCAGCAGCGGGGGACAGAGGGAGACCCAGTACTTC. Its protein is CASSGGQRETQYF.

The gene calls are TRBV29-1 and TRBJ1-1; no firm D call. Deletions cut 7 bases from V and 0 bases from J, with 12 bases between. CDR1 is SQVTM and CDR2 is ANQGSEA in the germline V gene. The CDR3 is 13 amino acids. The CDR3 loop is CSADSAMNTEAFF. CDR3 nucleotides: TGCAGCGCTGACTCAGCCATGAACACTGAAGCTTTCTTT.

The rearrangement uses TRBV12-3 or TRBV12-4 and TRBJ2-7; 8 bases align to TRBD1. After removal of 6 bases from V and 7 bases from J, the junction contained 8 bases not matched to a gene. This CDR3 contains 13 residues. The CDR3 DNA is TGTGCCAGCAGCCTGGACAGGGCGGGAGAGCAGTACTTC. This encodes CASSLDRAGEQYF.

The chain employs TRBV9 and TRBJ2-2, with 10 positions matching TRBD1. Unmatched junction bases numbered 7, after V lost 4 bases and J lost 7 bases. The CDR3 has 15 residues. The germline gives CDR1 SGDLS, CDR2 YYNGEE. This CDR3 is CASSLTGTGDGELFF. The CDR3 DNA reads TGTGCCAGCAGCTTAACCGGGACAGGGGACGGGGAGCTGTTTTTT.

The chain is built from TRBV24-1 and TRBJ2-1, with 12 bases identical to TRBD2. CDR3 length: 17 amino acids. The ends lost 4 bases at V and 7 bases at J; junction bases unmatched: 10. Germline lookup yields CDR1 KGHDR and CDR2 SFDVKD. This chain's CDR3 is CATSDPGLAGYKNEQFF. The CDR3 DNA reads TGTGCCACCAGTGACCCCGGACTAGCGGGGTATAAAAATGAGCAGTTCTTC.

This clone has only one observation. The genes are TRBV7-2 and TRBJ1-1; 9 nucleotides line up with TRBD1. From germline, CDR1 is SGHTA and CDR2 FQGNSA. The CDR3 has 12 amino acids. The V and J ends lost 5 bases and 10 bases, in that order; junction bases with no gene match: 5. CDR3 protein: CASSPGTGRAFF. The CDR3 DNA reads TGTGCCAGCAGCCCAGGGACAGGGAGAGCTTTCTTT.

This clone was detected a few times. The rearrangement joins TRBV28 to TRBJ1-2, with unresolved D. The V end lost 0 bases, the J end lost 3 bases, and 5 bases lay between the germline ends. The CDR3 has 13 amino acids. The germline gives CDR1 MDHEN, CDR2 SYDVKM. The CDR3, as DNA: TGTGCCAGCAGTTTATGGCCGGACTATGGCTACACCTTC. Its protein is CASSLWPDYGYTF.

The V gene is TRBV10-3, the J gene TRBJ2-7; TRBD2 agrees at 9 bases. Germline-derived CDR1 and CDR2 are ENHRY and SYGVKD. This CDR3 region has 15 residues. V lost 0 bases, J lost 6 bases, and 6 bases stayed unmatched. DNA for the CDR3: TGTGCCATCAGTGAGTCGAGGCTAGCGGGGACCGAGCAGTACTTC. This translates into CAISESRLAGTEQYF.

The chain has TRBV5-6 and TRBJ1-2; TRBD1 might be the D (5 bases). The V end lost 0 bases, the J end lost 1 base, and 10 bases lay between the germline ends. Germline V lookup: CDR1 SGHDT, CDR2 YYEEEE. This CDR3 is built from 15 residues. The CDR3 loop is CASSLAGGYNYGYTF. The CDR3 nucleotides are TGTGCCAGCAGCTTGGCCGGGGGGTATAACTATGGCTACACCTTC.

CDR3 sequence reads: CAWSFTNTEAFF. The CDR3 DNA follows: TGTGCCTGGAGTTTTACTAACACTGAAGCTTTCTTT. The chain recombines TRBV30 with TRBJ1-1, with D uncertain. The germline V gene has CDR1 GTSNPN and CDR2 SVGIG (reference sequence). The ends were cut back, 2 bases at V and 2 bases at J, with 6 bases in the middle. The CDR3 has 12 residues.

V usage is TRBV4-1 and J usage is TRBJ1-1; D unclear. The CDR3 length is 13 residues. Germline CDR1 is MGHRA and CDR2 is YSYEKL. Trimming shortened V by 0 bases and J by 5 bases, and 7 bases separated the two germline ends. CDR3 sequence: CASSQERMTEAFF. The CDR3, as DNA: TGCGCCAGCAGCCAAGAACGTATGACTGAAGCTTTCTTT.

The rearrangement joins TRBV9 to TRBJ2-2, with D hard to call. Germline lookup yields CDR1 SGDLS and CDR2 YYNGEE. V dropped 0 bases and J dropped 6 bases, with 18 bases sitting between them. CDR3 size: 17 residues. Here the CDR3 reads CASSVVPAQRSSGELFF. The DNA for the CDR3 is TGTGCCAGCAGCGTAGTTCCCGCGCAAAGGAGTTCCGGGGAGCTGTTTTTT. The variable domain in full, completed from reference TRBV9 and TRBJ2-2, reads DSGVTQTPKHLITATGQRVTLRCSPRSGDLSVYWYQQSLDQGLQFLIQYYNGEERAKGNILERFSAQQFPDLHSELNLSSLELGDSALYFCASSVVPAQRSSGELFFGEGSRLTVL.

The chain couples TRBV5-1 to TRBJ1-1; D is uncertain. This CDR3 has 12 residues. Germline CDR1 SGHRS, CDR2 YFSETQ. Trimming removed 1 base at V and 4 bases at J, with 5 bases between. This CDR3 reads CASSLPATEAFF. In DNA form, the CDR3 reads TGCGCCAGCAGCTTGCCAGCCACTGAAGCTTTCTTT.

The DNA of the CDR3 is TGTGCCAGCAGCCCGGAAACGTCCCTTGGGTATGGCTACACCTTC. It codes for CASSPETSLGYGYTF. The chain has TRBV4-2 and TRBJ1-2, with unresolved D. The germline V gene has CDR1 LGHNA and CDR2 YNFKEQ. This CDR3 contains 15 residues. V dropped 4 bases and J dropped 5 bases, with 17 bases sitting between them.

J is TRBJ1-2 and V is TRBV19, with 7 nucleotides matching TRBD1. Per the germline V gene, CDR1 is LNHDA and CDR2 is SQIVND (reference sequence). Trimming at V came to 7 bases and at J to 2 bases, leaving 4 bases not matched to a gene. The CDR3 runs to 13 residues. CDR3 sequence: CASNTGQNYGYTF. The CDR3 nucleotides read TGTGCCAGTAACACGGGACAGAACTATGGCTACACCTTC.

This clone was recorded only once. The chain is built from TRBV28 and TRBJ2-3; 8 nucleotides match TRBD1. The ends lost 5 bases at V and 2 bases at J; junction bases unmatched: 6. Germline CDR1 reads MDHEN; CDR2 reads SYDVKM. The CDR3 loop spans 15 amino acids. The CDR3 reads CASSLGQGNTDTQYF. CDR3 bases: TGTGCCAGCAGTCTAGGACAGGGAAACACAGATACGCAGTATTTT.

Concerning this clone itself: Other DNA sequences within the sample encode an identical CDR3. The genes are TRBV5-1 and TRBJ1-1; no firm D call. The CDR3 consists of 13 residues. Germline lookup yields CDR1 SGHRS and CDR2 YFSETQ. V lost 0 bases and J 0 bases, leaving 3 bases between the germline ends. The CDR3 loop reads CASSLELNTEAFF. In DNA, the CDR3 is TGCGCCAGCAGCTTGGAATTGAACACTGAAGCTTTCTTT.

This clone was counted a single time. The V and J genes are TRBV28 and TRBJ2-5; either TRBD1 or TRBD2 may supply D (5 bases each). CDR1 and CDR2 from the germline V gene are MDHEN and SYDVKM. The CDR3 consists of 14 residues. V lost 8 bases to trimming and J lost 5 bases, with 18 bases between them. As DNA, the CDR3 is TGTGCCAGCCTAGATCGGGAAGGGACGGAGACCCAGTACTTC. Protein sequence: CASLDREGTETQYF. Drawing the rest from reference TRBV28 and TRBJ2-5, the complete variable domain is DVKVTQSSRYLVKRTGEKVFLECVQDMDHENMFWYRQDPGLGLRLIYFSYDVKMKEKGDIPEGYSVSREKKERFSLILESASTNQTSMYLCASLDREGTETQYFGPGTRLLVL.

This chain links TRBV28 with TRBJ2-5; TRBD2 aligns across 10 bases. Unmatched junction bases numbered 23, after V lost 4 bases and J lost 0 bases. From germline, CDR1 is MDHEN and CDR2 SYDVKM. The CDR3 runs 22 residues. The CDR3 DNA follows: TGTGCCAGCAGTTCAACAGGGAGTTGGCTAGCGGGAGTTTTGGGGTACCAAGAGACCCAGTACTTC. This encodes CASSSTGSWLAGVLGYQETQYF.